These T cell receptor beta chains were read from a single sample in a study of blood T cell repertoires in COVID-19. TCRdb's copy holds only in-frame clones and misses some; the assay was immunoSEQ multiplex PCR. The sample contains some 68,000 clones, about 86% of which appear only once. Source material: peripheral blood. The source of these receptors is a man between 65 and 79 years old with acute or convalescent COVID-19. The CDR3 runs from the conserved cysteine through the conserved F or W.

TRBJ2-7 TRBV4-3 CASSQDRSLAGLSYEQYF
TRBJ1-2 TRBV14 CASSKKGYMEQSGYTF
TRBJ1-2 TRBV21-1 CASTGAGAGVNYGYTF
TRBJ2-1 TRBV19 CASSIEGTSGIRNEQFF
TRBJ1-2 TRBV14 CASSRDRTYGYTF
TRBJ2-1 TRBV9 CASTQGATSGGEQFF
TRBJ2-2 TRBV5-1 CATRTGDTGELFF
TRBJ2-7 TRBV30 CAWRTSGISYEQYF
TRBJ2-1 TRBV29-1 CSVLAGTHEQFF
TRBJ2-5 TRBV6-1 CASSEHQGQETQYF
TRBJ1-1 TRBV28 CASSPGGFGSTEAFF
TRBJ2-7 TRBV6-2/TRBV6-3 CASSRALTYEQYF
TRBJ1-2 TRBV12-2 CASRLATGRLTYGYTF
TRBJ1-1 TRBV19 CASSIAGPTGALTEAFF
TRBJ2-7 TRBV11-2 CASSANPGTSGRAYEQYF
TRBJ2-3 TRBV6-5 CASRREVQDTQYF
TRBJ2-7 TRBV28 CASRTSGGSYEQYF
TRBJ1-2 TRBV28 CATIDGDGYTF
TRBJ1-6 TRBV5-1 CASSLAAGVESPLHF
TRBJ1-6 TRBV10-3 CAISAPMGGTGGNSPLHF
TRBJ2-5 TRBV9 CASSVLQGETQYF
TRBJ1-1 TRBV9 CASSREGELAEAFF
TRBJ1-5 TRBV7-8 CASSSTGSKSNQPQHF
TRBJ2-5 TRBV6-5 CASSKRGGPETQYF
TRBJ1-2 TRBV15 CATSRDGGPNYGYTF
TRBJ2-7 TRBV6-5 CASSPTGQVSYEQYF
TRBJ1-1 TRBV5-1 CASSPGMNTEAFF
TRBJ2-5 TRBV4-2 CASSQETGLLQETQYF
TRBJ1-3 TRBV11-2 CASSLGGYGNTIYF
TRBJ2-5 TRBV6-5 CASRLAGQETQYF
TRBJ2-3 TRBV6-5 CASSLGGLTDTQYF
TRBJ1-6 TRBV7-8 CASSVTGLDNSPLHF
TRBJ2-3 TRBV5-1 CASSPGTGTTDTQYF
TRBJ2-1 TRBV5-1 CASREGQGSTYNEQFF
TRBJ2-1 TRBV5-5 CASSIQDRGFF
TRBJ2-2 TRBV19 CASSIVSGGNTGELFF
TRBJ2-7 TRBV28 CASRTGGGYEQYF
TRBJ2-5 TRBV2 CASSPDYQETQYF
TRBJ2-1 TRBV9 CASASRQGSYNEQFF
TRBJ1-1 TRBV2 CASSEGPGRGNTEAFF
TRBJ1-2 TRBV27 CASSLYSDNYGYTF